A selection of T cell receptor beta chains follows, all from one sample in a study of CD8+ T cells in alopecia areata. TCRdb keeps only in-frame clones here, not all; method: immunoSEQ multiplex PCR. The sample consists of around 8,000 clones, roughly 69% of them appearing once. Here the sequenced sample was skin, taken at week 0. Every receptor here comes from a human donor with alopecia areata. CDR3s include the opening cysteine and the closing phenylalanine or tryptophan. Each record gives: J gene, V gene, clone size, D gene, CDR3 DNA, CDR3 protein. The D gene is left open where the match is weak. Clone size is shown for a subset of rows, as once, few, many or a class of expanded clone.

>TRBJ2-3|TRBV6-1|.|.
TGTGCCAGCAGTTCCCACACAGATACGCAGTATTTT
CASSSHTDTQYF
>TRBJ1-2|TRBV9|.|TRBD1
TGTGCCAGCAGCCTGACCCCCGGGACAGGACACTATGGCTACACCTTC
CASSLTPGTGHYGYTF
>TRBJ1-2|TRBV7-2|.|.
TGTGCCAGCAGCTTAGTGAGGTGGGCGGAGGGTACGTTCGATGGCTACACCTTC
CASSLVRWAEGTFDGYTF
>TRBJ1-2|TRBV18|once|.
TGTGCCAGCTCACCAGTGGACGAAGACTATGGCTACACCTTC
CASSPVDEDYGYTF
>TRBJ2-7|TRBV30|.|.
TGTGCCTGCAGGGCTACCTACGAGCAGTACTTC
CACRATYEQYF
>TRBJ1-2|TRBV5-1|.|TRBD1
TGCGCCAGCAGCACTTTGGACAGGGCTGGCTACACCTTC
CASSTLDRAGYTF
>TRBJ1-2|TRBV6-1|.|TRBD1
TGTGCCAGCAGGGGGACAGACAGAAGCCAGGGTGGCTACACCTTC
CASRGTDRSQGGYTF
>TRBJ2-1|TRBV29-1|.|TRBD2
TGCAGCGTTGGGGACTATTACAATGAGCAGTTCTTC
CSVGDYYNEQFF
>TRBJ1-2|TRBV10-3|.|.
TGTGCCACAGCACCGCAAGGGACGGATGGCTACACCTTC
CATAPQGTDGYTF
>TRBJ2-3|TRBV19|.|TRBD1
TGTGCCAGTAGTATGCAGGGGGTGGTTGGAGATACGCAGTATTTT
CASSMQGVVGDTQYF
>TRBJ2-5|TRBV19|.|TRBD2
TGTGCCAGTAGTATCCGAGCGGGACGCCTGTACCAAGAGACCCAGTACTTC
CASSIRAGRLYQETQYF
>TRBJ1-5|TRBV7-7|few|.
TGTGCCAGCAGCTTCGAGGGGACGCAGCCCCAGCATTTT
CASSFEGTQPQHF
>TRBJ2-7|TRBV15|.|TRBD1
TGTGCCACCAGCAAAGGGACAGGGGGAAACTACGAGCAGTACTTC
CATSKGTGGNYEQYF
>TRBJ2-3|TRBV2|few|.
TGTGCCAGCGTCCGTATCCTCCGGGACTCAGATACGCAGTATTTT
CASVRILRDSDTQYF
>TRBJ1-5|TRBV5-4|.|TRBD1
TGTGCCAGCAGCTTGTTCAGGGGGCCCGATCAGCCCCAGCATTTT
CASSLFRGPDQPQHF
>TRBJ2-1|TRBV7-3|.|TRBD2
TGTGCCAGCAGCTTAACAGGACTAGCGGGGGATAATGAGCAGTTCTTC
CASSLTGLAGDNEQFF
>TRBJ1-6|TRBV7-2|.|.
TGTGCCAGCAGCTTCGGCTCCTATAATTCACCCCTCCACTTT
CASSFGSYNSPLHF